The sequence of this T cell receptor beta chain was determined in a study of patients and donors after allogeneic stem cell transplantation. TCRdb re-called the RT-PCR reads through MiXCR, storing one row per CDR3 protein. The table has under 200,000 distinct CDR3 sequences, roughly 31% seen once. This CDR3 contains 17 residues. From germline, CDR1 is SGHKS and CDR2 YYEKEE (reference sequence). The V and J ends lost 2 bases and 2 bases respectively, with 16 bases between them. The sample was blood, either unsorted or a sorted T cell fraction (not recorded which). V usage is TRBV5-5 and J usage is TRBJ2-2, with D tentatively TRBD2 (5 bases). This sequence was found in a human donor who was either an allogeneic HSCT recipient or a stem cell or donor lymphocyte infusion donor (not recorded which). It is not recorded whose cells these are; they may come from a transplant donor. CDR3 in amino acids: CASSFWELEANTGELFF. The CDR3 DNA follows: TGTGCCAGCAGCTTTTGGGAACTAGAGGCTAACACCGGGGAGCTGTTTTTT.